These 5 T cell receptor beta chains were sequenced from one sample in a study of blood T cell repertoires in COVID-19. The repertoire was sequenced with immunoSEQ multiplex PCR; TCRdb's copy has only in-frame clones and lacks some. The sample lists about 70,000 clones; about three quarters were seen once. Sequencing input: peripheral blood. The source of these receptors is a human donor in a cohort sampled during active COVID-19.

The rearrangement joins TRBV3-1 (or the pseudogene TRBV3-2) to TRBJ1-3; no clear D gene. There are 17 residues in the CDR3. Trimming took off 0 bases at V and 0 bases at J, with 12 bases between the two ends. Germline CDR1 LGHDT, CDR2 YNNKEL (reference sequence). The CDR3 DNA reads TGTGCCAGCAGCCAAGATCGGTTCACGGGCTCTGGAAACACCATATATTTT. Its translation is CASSQDRFTGSGNTIYF.

This chain links TRBV7-2 with TRBJ1-5; 10 nucleotides match TRBD1. V was clipped by 0 bases and J by 7 bases; unmatched bases: 3. The CDR3 runs 15 residues. Germline V gives CDR1 SGHTA, CDR2 FQGNSA. DNA of the CDR3: TGTGCCAGCAGCTTAGCCGGGACAGGGGACCAGCCCCAGCATTTT. It is translated as CASSLAGTGDQPQHF.

The chain combines TRBV7-9 with TRBJ1-4, with 8 bases lining up with TRBD1. V shed 1 base, J shed 3 bases, and the junction held 7 bases outside the gene matches. Germline loops: CDR1 SEHNR, CDR2 FQNEAQ (reference sequence). This CDR3 comprises 17 residues. The CDR3 DNA sequence: TGTGCCAGCAGCTTAGGACAGGGGAGGGCTGCTAATGAAAAACTGTTTTTT. It yields the protein CASSLGQGRAANEKLFF.

A few counts support this clone. This chain connects TRBV13 to TRBJ2-2; D is ambiguous. The V end was cut by 7 bases, the J end by 3 bases, with 15 bases between. Germline V gene lookup returns CDR1 PRHDT and CDR2 FYEKMQ (reference sequence). This CDR3 has 15 amino acids. CDR3 DNA sequence: TGTGCCAGCACCCTAGGGCGGTTTTACACCGGGGAGCTGTTTTTT. It encodes CASTLGRFYTGELFF. Supplemented by reference TRBV13 and TRBJ2-2, the full variable domain reads AAGVIQSPRHLIKEKRETATLKCYPIPRHDTVYWYQQGPGQDPQFLISFYEKMQSDKGSIPDRFSAQQFSDYHSELNMSSLELGDSALYFCASTLGRFYTGELFFGEGSRLTVL.

The chain has TRBV20-1 and TRBJ2-5; no reliable D call. Trimming left V 2 bases short and J 5 bases short, with 6 bases between. CDR1 and CDR2 (germline): DFQATT, SNEGSKA (reference sequence). The CDR3 sequence is 11 residues long. The CDR3 DNA reads TGCAGTGCTAGATTCTCCGAGACCCAGTACTTC. Translating gives CSARFSETQYF.